This TCR beta chain was retrieved from a study of blood T cells in healthy people across ages. Together with a sample-barcoded 5' primer, a J-beta primer mix was included in a second PCR lasting roughly 6 to 12 cycles. From the 5' RACE reads, TCRdb called clonotypes with MiXCR, one entry per CDR3 protein. Here the sample spans around 780,000 distinct CDR3 sequences, more than 25% being singletons. CDR3 length: 13 amino acids. V lost 5 bases, J lost 7 bases, and 7 bases stayed unmatched. In germline, CDR1 is SNHLY, CDR2 FYNNEI. The individuals who served as donors were healthy Caucasians living in Russia, aged roughly 6 to 100. This same sample was also taken into another study, of T cells of mothers and their children.

Sequenced input: blood. V and J are TRBV2 and TRBJ1-1, with 7 bases matching TRBD1. The sequence came from a boy younger than 18 in good health. The DNA of the CDR3 is TGTGCCAGCAGTCGACAGGGTGGGGGTGAAGCTTTCTTT. It translates to CASSRQGGGEAFF.